This note documents a single T cell receptor (beta chain) sequence. The entry originates in a study of shared clonotypes between healthy human individuals. Overall study context: The plates for each donor numbered three CD4 naive, three CD4 memory, two CD8 naive and one CD8 memory.

This CDR3 contains 17 residues. Trimming took 1 base from V and 1 from J, leaving 13 bases between them. CDR1 and CDR2 (germline): MDHEN, SYDVKM. At a deep level, the assay was run. TCRdb keeps only in-frame clones here, not all; method: immunoSEQ multiplex PCR. This repertoire shows approximately 2,300,000 clones, 85% to 95% found once; its top ten account for around 0.4%. The J gene is TRBJ2-2, the V gene TRBV28; D remains ambiguous. Sequences were obtained from naive CD4+ T cells from PBMCs. The subset here: CD45RA+ positively selected. The sequence came from a man between 18 and 35 years old in good health. Some clones in this sample may be carry-over from other donors' samples. This CDR3 reads CASSLFLSVGNTGELFF. The DNA for the CDR3 is TGTGCCAGCAGTTTATTTTTAAGTGTCGGGAACACCGGGGAGCTGTTTTTT.